A selection of T cell receptor beta chains follows, all from one sample in a study of cytomegalovirus exposure and HLA in healthy donors. This table comes from immunoSEQ multiplex PCR, and its TCRdb copy is limited to in-frame clones, with some not included. The table for this sample gives roughly 120,000 clones. Source material: PBMCs. The receptors stem from a man in his late teens or twenties in good health and CMV-seronegative. Each CDR3 is given with its conserved first and last residue. Each record gives: V gene, CDR3 length, D gene, J gene, CDR3 protein, CDR3 DNA. A D gene is named only where the DNA matches it firmly.

V gene: TRBV6-6; CDR3 length: 14; D gene: -; J gene: TRBJ2-7; CDR3 protein: CASSYSTESYEQYF; CDR3 DNA: TGTGCCAGCAGTTACTCGACAGAGAGCTACGAGCAGTACTTC
V gene: TRBV5-1; CDR3 length: 12; D gene: TRBD1; J gene: TRBJ1-2; CDR3 protein: CASSLTGEGYTF; CDR3 DNA: TGCGCCAGCAGCTTGACAGGGGAAGGCTACACCTTC
V gene: TRBV6-5; CDR3 length: 11; D gene: -; J gene: TRBJ2-1; CDR3 protein: CASSYRGEQFF; CDR3 DNA: TGTGCCAGCAGTTACCGGGGTGAGCAGTTCTTC
V gene: TRBV6-1; CDR3 length: 15; D gene: TRBD1; J gene: TRBJ2-7; CDR3 protein: CASSEDWDRDHEQYF; CDR3 DNA: TGTGCCAGCAGTGAGGACTGGGACAGGGACCACGAGCAGTACTTC
V gene: TRBV30; CDR3 length: 15; D gene: TRBD2; J gene: TRBJ2-5; CDR3 protein: CAGSVPRRGEETQYF; CDR3 DNA: TGTGCCGGGAGTGTCCCTAGACGGGGGGAAGAGACCCAGTACTTC
V gene: TRBV13; CDR3 length: 16; D gene: TRBD1; J gene: TRBJ1-2; CDR3 protein: CASSLRTGGAGYGYTF; CDR3 DNA: TGTGCCAGCAGCCTCCGAACAGGGGGCGCCGGGTATGGCTACACCTTC
V gene: TRBV27; CDR3 length: 13; D gene: -; J gene: TRBJ2-7; CDR3 protein: CASGDTDRPEQYF; CDR3 DNA: TGTGCCAGCGGCGACACCGATCGTCCCGAGCAGTACTTC
V gene: TRBV6-5; CDR3 length: 15; D gene: TRBD1; J gene: TRBJ1-3; CDR3 protein: CASSSTGGDGNTIYF; CDR3 DNA: TGTGCCAGCAGTTCCACAGGGGGCGATGGAAACACCATATATTTT
V gene: TRBV6-1; CDR3 length: 14; D gene: TRBD2; J gene: TRBJ2-2; CDR3 protein: CASSSSGGTGELFF; CDR3 DNA: TGTGCCAGCAGTTCTAGCGGGGGCACCGGGGAGCTGTTTTTT
V gene: TRBV5-1; CDR3 length: 15; D gene: -; J gene: TRBJ2-7; CDR3 protein: CASSNTGTKSYEQYF; CDR3 DNA: TGCGCCAGCTCCAATACCGGGACAAAGTCCTACGAGCAGTACTTC
V gene: TRBV30; CDR3 length: 16; D gene: -; J gene: TRBJ1-4; CDR3 protein: CAWSVGGGRTNEKLFF; CDR3 DNA: TGTGCCTGGAGTGTCGGCGGGGGTAGGACTAATGAAAAACTGTTTTTT
V gene: TRBV6-1; CDR3 length: 14; D gene: TRBD2; J gene: TRBJ2-1; CDR3 protein: CASSASSGGNEQFF; CDR3 DNA: TGTGCCAGCAGTGCCAGTAGCGGGGGCAATGAGCAGTTCTTC
V gene: TRBV18; CDR3 length: 14; D gene: -; J gene: TRBJ2-7; CDR3 protein: CASSPRTHSYEQYF; CDR3 DNA: TGTGCCAGCTCACCACGTACACACTCCTACGAGCAGTACTTC
V gene: TRBV9; CDR3 length: 17; D gene: TRBD2; J gene: TRBJ2-7; CDR3 protein: CASSSTRTSGITYEQYF; CDR3 DNA: TGTGCCAGCAGCTCGACCCGGACTAGCGGGATTACCTACGAGCAGTACTTC
V gene: TRBV6-5; CDR3 length: 15; D gene: TRBD1; J gene: TRBJ1-5; CDR3 protein: CASSYSTGPGQPQHF; CDR3 DNA: TGTGCCAGCAGTTACTCGACAGGGCCGGGTCAGCCCCAGCATTTT
V gene: TRBV9; CDR3 length: 14; D gene: TRBD2; J gene: TRBJ2-7; CDR3 protein: CASSVVSGSYEQYF; CDR3 DNA: TGTGCCAGCAGCGTAGTTAGCGGGTCCTACGAGCAGTACTTC
V gene: TRBV30; CDR3 length: 15; D gene: -; J gene: TRBJ2-5; CDR3 protein: CAGSAGLAGVETQYF; CDR3 DNA: TGTGCCGGGAGCGCCGGCTTGGCAGGGGTAGAGACCCAGTACTTC
V gene: TRBV6-6; CDR3 length: 15; D gene: TRBD1; J gene: TRBJ1-3; CDR3 protein: CASSSQGVPGNTIYF; CDR3 DNA: TGTGCCAGCAGTTCTCAGGGGGTACCTGGAAACACCATATATTTT
V gene: TRBV19; CDR3 length: 16; D gene: -; J gene: TRBJ1-2; CDR3 protein: CATSTLTWGGYYGYTF; CDR3 DNA: TGTGCCACCTCAACCCTAACGTGGGGGGGATACTATGGCTACACCTTC
V gene: TRBV5-6; CDR3 length: 16; D gene: -; J gene: TRBJ2-2; CDR3 protein: CASIRFTGANTGELFF; CDR3 DNA: TGTGCCAGCATTCGATTTACGGGGGCGAACACCGGGGAGCTGTTTTTT
V gene: TRBV7-9; CDR3 length: 15; D gene: -; J gene: TRBJ1-2; CDR3 protein: CASSLNSGGERGYTF; CDR3 DNA: TGTGCCAGCAGCTTAAATAGTGGCGGCGAACGGGGCTACACCTTC
V gene: TRBV5-4; CDR3 length: 15; D gene: TRBD1; J gene: TRBJ2-2; CDR3 protein: CASSFPGTAAGELFF; CDR3 DNA: TGTGCCAGCAGCTTCCCCGGGACAGCGGCCGGGGAGCTGTTTTTT
V gene: TRBV30; CDR3 length: 14; D gene: TRBD1; J gene: TRBJ1-2; CDR3 protein: CAWSISGQSYGYTF; CDR3 DNA: TGTGCCTGGAGTATATCGGGACAGAGCTATGGCTACACCTTC
V gene: TRBV28; CDR3 length: 14; D gene: TRBD2; J gene: TRBJ2-1; CDR3 protein: CATHEAGPLNEQFF; CDR3 DNA: TGTGCCACCCATGAAGCGGGACCGTTAAATGAGCAGTTCTTC